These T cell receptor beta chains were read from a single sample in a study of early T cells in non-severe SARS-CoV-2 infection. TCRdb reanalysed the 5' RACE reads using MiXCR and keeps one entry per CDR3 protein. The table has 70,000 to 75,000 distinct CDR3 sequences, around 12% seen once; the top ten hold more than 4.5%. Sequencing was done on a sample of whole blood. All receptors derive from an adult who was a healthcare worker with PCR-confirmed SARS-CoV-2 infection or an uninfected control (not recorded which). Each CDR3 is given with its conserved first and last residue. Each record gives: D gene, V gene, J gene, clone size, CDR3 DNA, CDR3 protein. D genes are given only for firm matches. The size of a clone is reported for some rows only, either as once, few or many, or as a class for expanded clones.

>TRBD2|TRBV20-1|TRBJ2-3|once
TGCAGTGCTAGAGACAGCGGGAGAAGCCCAGATACGCAGTATTTT
CSARDSGRSPDTQYF
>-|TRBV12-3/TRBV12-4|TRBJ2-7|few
TGTGCCAGCAGTCCACCCCGGGTAGAGGGCGCCGAGCAGTACTTC
CASSPPRVEGAEQYF
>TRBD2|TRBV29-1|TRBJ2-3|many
TGCAGCGTTGAGAATAGCGGGGCGAGCACAGATACGCAGTATTTT
CSVENSGASTDTQYF
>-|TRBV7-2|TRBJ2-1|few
TGTGCCAGCAGCCTACTCCAGATAGCGGTATTTGAGCAGTTCTTC
CASSLLQIAVFEQFF
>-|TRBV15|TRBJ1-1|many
TGTGCCACCATTTACTTGGGCCCTGTGGGGGAAAACACTGAAGCTTTCTTT
CATIYLGPVGENTEAFF
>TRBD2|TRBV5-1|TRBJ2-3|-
TGCGCCAGCAGCTTGAACGCGGGAGGGGTCACAGATACGCAGTATTTT
CASSLNAGGVTDTQYF
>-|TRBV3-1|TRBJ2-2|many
TGTGCCAGCAGCCAAGATGAGGTTTTGATCGGGGAGCTGTTTTTT
CASSQDEVLIGELFF
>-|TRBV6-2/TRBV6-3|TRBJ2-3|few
TGTGCCAGCAGGGCGGGACTCGTGACAGATACGCAGTATTTT
CASRAGLVTDTQYF
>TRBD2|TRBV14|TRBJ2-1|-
TGTGCCAGCAGAAAGGTAGCGGGAGCACGAGAGCAGTTCTTC
CASRKVAGAREQFF
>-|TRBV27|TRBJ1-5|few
TGTGCCAGCAGTACGGGGGCCCAGAGGAGCAATCAGCCCCAGCATTTT
CASSTGAQRSNQPQHF
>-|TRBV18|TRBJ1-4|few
TGTGCCAGCTCACCCGGCCGGGGAAATGAAAAACTGTTTTTT
CASSPGRGNEKLFF
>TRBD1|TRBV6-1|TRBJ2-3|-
TGTGCCAGCAGTGGGGACAGAACCGCAACCACAGATACGCAGTATTTT
CASSGDRTATTDTQYF
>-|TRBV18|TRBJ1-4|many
TGTGCCAGCTCACCAGGGCAACCCAGACCCAGGGAAAAACTGTTTTTT
CASSPGQPRPREKLFF
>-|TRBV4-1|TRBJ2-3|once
TGCGCCAGCAGCCAAGGTGGCAGTGAAACAGATACGCAGTATTTT
CASSQGGSETDTQYF